A selection of T cell receptor beta chains follows, all from one sample in a study of cytomegalovirus exposure and HLA in healthy donors. Repertoires were generated with immunoSEQ multiplex PCR, while TCRdb's copy carries only in-frame clones and drops some. The data hold some 260,000 clones, with less than 95% observed a single time. Material: PBMCs. All receptors derive from a woman in her twenties or thirties in good health and CMV-seronegative. Both conserved end residues are part of each CDR3. The order of the fields is V gene, J gene, D gene, CDR3 protein. A D gene is named only where the DNA matches it firmly.

TRBV27,TRBJ2-3,TRBD2,CASSLSRGRGTDTQYF
TRBV19,TRBJ2-7,NA,CASSAGTPGYEQYF
TRBV29-1,TRBJ2-3,TRBD2,CSQGSGRDTQYF
TRBV9,TRBJ1-3,NA,CASSVAGTGNTIYF
TRBV12-5,TRBJ2-1,TRBD2,CASEPGGPYNEQFF
TRBV7-2,TRBJ2-3,TRBD2,CASSSRNRAGLAGPDTQYF
TRBV6-5,TRBJ1-4,TRBD1,CASSGTGFINEKLFF
TRBV19,TRBJ2-7,TRBD1,CASISGTGSSEQYF
TRBV11-3,TRBJ2-7,NA,CASSLDSDRSNEQYF
TRBV6-5,TRBJ2-1,NA,CASSSGYNEQFF
TRBV4-2,TRBJ1-4,TRBD1,CASSQGTGQGAEKLFF
TRBV7-2,TRBJ1-1,NA,CASSAQGGGTEAFF
TRBV5-8,TRBJ2-1,TRBD2,CASSLSGGVGNEQFF
TRBV7-9,TRBJ2-1,TRBD2,CASSLYAGGSHEQFF
TRBV7-9,TRBJ2-5,NA,CASSDQAGRGEETQYF
TRBV5-6,TRBJ2-2,TRBD1,CASSLAGRGRDTGELFF
TRBV5-4,TRBJ2-1,TRBD2,CASSPEGGRGYNEQFF
TRBV5-1,TRBJ1-5,NA,CASSLVPGTDNQPQHF